These 10 T cell receptor beta chains share one sample of origin, sequenced in a study of beta chain features in type 1 diabetes. As every portion of the isolated RNA was reverse transcribed, the sequencing read expressed TCRB transcripts. TCRdb's copy holds only in-frame clones and misses some; the assay was immunoSEQ multiplex PCR. The data contain approximately 260,000 clones, around 25% of them singletons. Notes on the study in general: There was a moderate but significant shortening of TCRB CDR3s in all four CD4+ subsets of Type 1 diabetes patients.

Which antigens these TCRs recognize remains unknown. Sequencing input: naive CD4+ T cells from blood. These receptors all stem from a woman aged 25-40 years with type 1 diabetes.

The sample holds a few counts of this clone. The J gene is TRBJ2-7, the V gene TRBV4-1, with TRBD1 matching over 8 bases. The germline V gene encodes CDR1 MGHRA and CDR2 YSYEKL. Trimming removed 4 bases from V and 5 bases from J; junction bases left unmatched: 4. CDR3 length equals 13 residues. CDR3 region: CASSLGQGHEQYF. The CDR3 coding sequence is TGCGCCAGCAGCCTCGGACAGGGTCACGAGCAGTACTTC.

This chain joins TRBV28 and TRBJ1-1; no clear D gene. Germline lookup yields CDR1 MDHEN and CDR2 SYDVKM. The CDR3 runs 13 residues. V lost 7 bases and J 11 bases, leaving 20 bases between the germline ends. In DNA, the CDR3 is TGTGCCAGCAACTTCCCAGTCGGGGTTGACGCTTTCTTT. This translates into CASNFPVGVDAFF.

This clone appeared a single time. The CDR3 protein is CASRKSSGHYEQYF. The CDR3 coding sequence is TGTGCCAGCAGAAAGTCTAGCGGGCATTACGAGCAGTACTTC. This chain links TRBV7-2 with TRBJ2-7; 8 bases fit TRBD2. This CDR3 is built from 14 residues. Germline V gene lookup returns CDR1 SGHTA and CDR2 FQGNSA. V shed 6 bases, J shed 4 bases, and the junction held 8 bases outside the gene matches.

The J gene is TRBJ2-7, the V gene TRBV29-1, with 9 bases identical to TRBD2. This CDR3 is 13 amino acids long. The J segment lost 6 bases and the V segment lost 6 bases, leaving 9 bases of the junction unmatched. Germline V CDR1 and CDR2: SQVTM, ANQGSEA. CDR3 sequence (DNA): TGCAGCGTGCAAATGGGACTAGCTGGCGAGCAGTACTTC. This sequence encodes CSVQMGLAGEQYF.

The chain uses TRBV5-1 and TRBJ2-3; D is possibly TRBD1 (6 bases). Germline CDR1 is SGHRS and CDR2 is YFSETQ. This CDR3 region has 14 residues. Trimming pared 6 bases from V and 2 bases from J, leaving 13 bases between. The CDR3 loop reads CASTQGYDTDTQYF. The CDR3 nucleotides read TGCGCCAGCACCCAGGGGTATGACACAGATACGCAGTATTTT.

In this sample, this clone turned up a few times. The chain uses TRBV29-1 and TRBJ2-2; D ambiguous. Trimming took off 5 bases at V and 7 bases at J, with 11 bases between the two ends. Germline V gives CDR1 SQVTM, CDR2 ANQGSEA. The CDR3 has 12 residues. The CDR3 sequence: CSVNELDGELFF. In DNA, the CDR3 is TGCAGCGTTAATGAGCTAGACGGGGAGCTGTTTTTT.

Regarding this clone: Additional DNA sequences in this sample encode the identical CDR3. The chain recombines TRBV18 with TRBJ1-1, with a possible D match to TRBD1 (5 bases). Germline V gene lookup returns CDR1 KGHSH and CDR2 LQKENI. Trimming cost V 5 bases and J 3 bases, with 10 bases left between them. The CDR3 consists of 13 residues. The CDR3 sequence: CASSTGRDTEAFF. As DNA, the CDR3 is TGTGCCAGCTCAACAGGCAGGGACACTGAAGCTTTCTTT. The entire variable domain, with the rest obtained from reference TRBV18 and TRBJ1-1, is as follows: NAGVMQNPRHLVRRRGQEARLRCSPMKGHSHVYWYRQLPEEGLKFMVYLQKENIIDESGMPKERFSAEFPKEGPSILRIQQVVRGDSAAYFCASSTGRDTEAFFGQGTRLTVV.

This clone was detected only a few times. The chain has TRBV5-4 and TRBJ2-7; TRBD1 agrees at 8 bases. Trimming at V came to 3 bases and at J to 3 bases, leaving 5 bases not matched to a gene. CDR3 length equals 14 residues. Germline CDR1 is SGHNT and CDR2 is YYREEE (reference sequence). DNA of the CDR3: TGTGCCAGCAGCTGGGGGACAGGAAACTACGAGCAGTACTTC. Residues: CASSWGTGNYEQYF.

The genes are TRBV7-9 and TRBJ2-7; 10 bases map to TRBD1. This CDR3 has 14 amino acids. Looked up from germline, CDR1 is SEHNR and CDR2 is FQNEAQ (reference sequence). The V segment lost 3 bases and the J segment 2 bases; nucleotides outside the gene matches: 1. CDR3 protein: CASSFGTGAYEQYF. The CDR3 coding sequence is TGTGCCAGCAGCTTCGGGACAGGGGCCTACGAGCAGTACTTC.

This clone was seen a handful of times. The V gene is TRBV19, the J gene TRBJ1-1, with 7 bases lining up with TRBD1. The V gene end was trimmed by 4 bases and the J gene end by 3 bases; junction bases not matched to a gene: 2. The CDR3 is made up of 13 amino acids. Germline V gene sequence: CDR1 LNHDA, CDR2 SQIVND (reference sequence). CDR3 coding DNA: TGTGCCAGTAGTAATACAGGGGACACTGAAGCTTTCTTT. Translation: CASSNTGDTEAFF.